This T cell receptor (beta chain) came from a study of blood T cell repertoires in COVID-19. Germline lookup yields CDR1 SGDLS and CDR2 YYNGEE. The CDR3 sequence is 14 residues long. V gave up 0 bases and J gave up 0 bases, with 4 bases separating them. Measured with immunoSEQ multiplex PCR; TCRdb has only the in-frame clones, and not every one. This table holds 57,000 or so clones, more than 70% found once. Sequencing was performed on peripheral blood. The source is a woman in her fifties or sixties with active or convalescent COVID-19. The V and J genes are TRBV9 and TRBJ2-4; D not certain. CDR3 protein: CASSVGLAKNIQYF. CDR3 nucleotide sequence: TGTGCCAGCAGCGTAGGACTAGCCAAAAACATTCAGTACTTC.